This is a list of T cell receptor beta chains from one sample in a study of blood T cell repertoires in COVID-19. The method was immunoSEQ multiplex PCR; TCRdb's version includes in-frame clones alone and lacks a portion of them. The table includes about 90,000 clones, approximately 90% detected once. Source material: peripheral blood. The receptors shown here come from a human donor with active COVID-19. The donor label of this sample is uncertain. Each CDR3 is given with its conserved first and last residue. D genes are given only for firm matches.

V gene	CDR3 length	D gene	J gene	CDR3 protein	CDR3 DNA
TRBV19	15	.	TRBJ1-4	CASSIRQGGAEKLFF	TGTGCCAGTAGTATTAGGCAGGGAGGAGCGGAAAAACTGTTTTTT
TRBV6-5	14	.	TRBJ1-1	CASSRQVPNTEAFF	TGTGCCAGCAGTCGACAGGTACCCAACACTGAAGCTTTCTTT
TRBV25-1	12	TRBD1	TRBJ2-5	CASSYRGETQYF	TGTGCCAGCAGCTACAGGGGAGAGACCCAGTACTTC
TRBV24-1	12	.	TRBJ1-1	CATSDFGGPAFF	TGTGCCACCAGTGATTTCGGGGGGCCAGCTTTCTTT
TRBV19	15	.	TRBJ1-5	CASSILRSGNQPQHF	TGTGCCAGTAGTATCCTCAGATCTGGCAATCAGCCCCAGCATTTT
TRBV18	16	TRBD1	TRBJ2-5	CASSPPQDRGLETQYF	TGTGCCAGCTCACCACCCCAAGACAGGGGGCTGGAGACCCAGTACTTC
TRBV7-9	16	.	TRBJ2-5	CASSERRVAAQETQYF	TGTGCCAGCAGCGAAAGAAGAGTAGCGGCCCAGGAGACCCAGTACTTC
TRBV7-9	13	.	TRBJ2-5	CASSVSGVETQYF	TGTGCCAGCAGCGTCTCAGGGGTCGAGACCCAGTACTTC
TRBV5-1	14	TRBD1	TRBJ2-2	CASGTGSQTGELFF	TGCGCCAGCGGGACAGGGAGTCAAACCGGGGAGCTGTTTTTT
TRBV10-2	18	TRBD2	TRBJ2-5	CASSESGLRTPFQETQYF	TGCGCCAGCAGCGAGTCGGGACTACGTACGCCCTTCCAAGAGACCCAGTACTTC
TRBV5-4	17	TRBD1	TRBJ1-6	CASSSTGGETYNSPLHF	TGTGCCAGCAGTTCGACAGGGGGCGAAACCTATAATTCACCCCTCCACTTT
TRBV6-2/TRBV6-3	15	TRBD1	TRBJ1-5	CASSYSSGGGQPQHF	TGTGCCAGCAGTTACTCGTCAGGGGGCGGTCAGCCCCAGCATTTT
TRBV5-1	13	.	TRBJ2-2	CASSLVGSGELFF	TGCGCCAGCAGCTTAGTCGGTTCCGGGGAGCTGTTTTTT
TRBV6-1	12	.	TRBJ1-2	CASSDASDGYTF	TGTGCCAGCAGTGACGCGAGCGATGGCTACACCTTC
TRBV5-1	17	TRBD1	TRBJ2-2	CASSLVQGARNTGELFF	TGCGCCAGCAGCTTGGTACAGGGGGCGCGCAACACCGGGGAGCTGTTTTTT
TRBV7-3	17	TRBD1	TRBJ1-5	CASSPGTGGQGNQPQHF	TGTGCCAGCAGCCCTGGGACAGGGGGTCAGGGCAATCAGCCCCAGCATTTT
TRBV6-2/TRBV6-3	18	TRBD1	TRBJ1-2	CASSYSIQGASTVYGYTF	TGTGCCAGCAGTTACTCGATACAGGGGGCGTCGACTGTCTATGGCTACACCTTC
TRBV9	12	.	TRBJ1-1	CASSSGGGEAFF	TGTGCCAGCAGCTCGGGGGGTGGTGAAGCTTTCTTT
TRBV28	14	TRBD2	TRBJ2-7	CASRTGLAGYEQYF	TGTGCCAGCAGGACGGGACTAGCGGGGTATGAGCAGTACTTC
TRBV6-6	13	.	TRBJ1-1	CASSVQVRPEAFF	TGTGCCAGCAGTGTACAGGTCAGGCCTGAAGCTTTCTTT
TRBV11-2	19	.	TRBJ1-3	CASSSGGGGWSGSGNTIYF	TGTGCCAGCAGCTCCGGGGGTGGAGGGTGGAGCGGCTCTGGAAACACCATATATTTT
TRBV6-5	13	.	TRBJ1-2	CASSYGGGDGYTF	TGTGCCAGCAGTTACGGGGGAGGGGACGGCTACACCTTC
TRBV4-2	14	.	TRBJ1-1	CASSQGTLNTEAFF	TGTGCCAGCAGCCAGGGGACACTGAACACTGAAGCTTTCTTT
TRBV7-9	19	.	TRBJ2-2	CASSLALTSGKRSTGELFF	TGTGCCAGCAGCTTAGCGCTAACTTCAGGGAAACGGAGCACCGGGGAGCTGTTTTTT
TRBV24-1	15	TRBD1	TRBJ1-2	CATSGWTGDNYGYTF	TGTGCCACCAGTGGTTGGACAGGGGATAACTATGGCTACACCTTC
TRBV6-2/TRBV6-3	15	TRBD1	TRBJ1-5	CASSFGDRGNQPQHF	TGTGCCAGCAGTTTTGGGGACAGGGGCAATCAGCCCCAGCATTTT
TRBV9	14	TRBD1	TRBJ2-5	CASSVVTGGQAQYF	TGTGCCAGCAGCGTAGTTACAGGGGGGCAGGCCCAGTACTTC
TRBV4-1	16	TRBD2	TRBJ2-5	CASSQDRAGPQETQYF	TGCGCCAGCAGCCAAGATCGAGCGGGGCCCCAAGAGACCCAGTACTTC
TRBV13	15	TRBD1	TRBJ1-2	CASSSGDRPEHGYTF	TGTGCCAGCAGCTCTGGGGACAGGCCCGAGCATGGCTACACCTTC
TRBV3-1/TRBV3-2	17	.	TRBJ1-1	CASSTTGTTLGNTEAFF	TGTGCCAGCAGCACTACAGGGACGACCTTGGGGAACACTGAAGCTTTCTTT
TRBV9	14	TRBD1	TRBJ2-3	CASSPTGATDTQYF	TGTGCCAGCAGCCCAACAGGGGCCACAGATACGCAGTATTTT
TRBV21-1	16	.	TRBJ2-7	CASSKVQRDRGSEQYF	TGTGCCAGCAGCAAAGTCCAACGGGACAGGGGAAGCGAGCAGTACTTC
TRBV9	15	TRBD2	TRBJ2-5	CASSAGRTSGETQYF	TGTGCCAGCAGCGCCGGGAGGACTAGCGGTGAGACCCAGTACTTC
TRBV5-1	19	TRBD1	TRBJ2-2	CASSFYGTGGALNTGELFF	TGCGCCAGCAGCTTTTATGGGACAGGGGGCGCCTTAAACACCGGGGAGCTGTTTTTT
TRBV18	16	TRBD1	TRBJ1-5	CASSQLGTDSNQPQHF	TGTGCCAGCTCGCAACTCGGGACAGATAGCAATCAGCCCCAGCATTTT